The clone carrying this T cell receptor (beta chain) has just one count. Its antigen is unknown. This record comes from a study of OX40 agonist ivuxolimab in advanced cancers. Study-level information: Aged about 23 to 90 with a mean of approximately 57 years, they were less than 90% male. Three patients had partial responses: one hepatocellular carcinoma, two cutaneous melanoma.

Assay: immunoSEQ multiplex PCR; the TCRdb copy retains only in-frame clones and omits some. Of 70,000 to 85,000 clones in the sample, less than 90% were seen once. Whole-study findings and limits: CD4+ and CD8+ blood T cells expanded clonally by week 6 at 0.1 to 3.0 mg/kg. A proportion of nonresponders additionally exhibited low normalized T-cell clonal expansion.

Trimming left V 0 bases short and J 0 bases short, with 16 bases between. Germline V gene lookup returns CDR1 SGHKS and CDR2 YYEKEE (reference sequence). The CDR3 contains 18 residues. This sequence originates from an adult with an advanced solid tumor such as melanoma, head and neck, liver or kidney cancer. This chain uses TRBV5-5 with TRBJ1-5; D gene uncertain. This sample comprised CD4+ or CD8+ T cells sorted from blood, obtained in a trial of the OX40 agonist ivuxolimab. The CDR3 DNA follows: TGTGCCAGCAGCTTGGGAGCGTCGGCAGCGAATAGCAATCAGCCCCAGCATTTT. Protein: CASSLGASAANSNQPQHF.